The source of this T cell receptor beta chain is a study of OX40 agonist ivuxolimab in advanced cancers. Turning to the study itself: Ivuxolimab was delivered to patients intravenously every 2 weeks at doses spanning 0.01 to 10 mg/kg. In three patients, partial responses were observed, one with hepatocellular carcinoma and two with cutaneous melanoma.

Clones were sequenced by immunoSEQ multiplex PCR, and TCRdb holds only the in-frame ones, with some missing. The sample has about 78,000 clones, roughly 93% seen once; the top ten hold 2.8%. Trimming removed 4 bases from V and 0 bases from J, with 13 bases in between. The V gene's germline CDR1 is MGHRA and CDR2 YSYEKL. The CDR3 is 15 residues long. This sample comprised CD4+ or CD8+ T cells sorted from blood, obtained in a trial of the OX40 agonist ivuxolimab. This chain uses TRBV4-1 with TRBJ2-7; a weak D match, TRBD1 (5 bases). The source is an adult with an advanced solid tumor such as melanoma, head and neck, liver or kidney cancer. The CDR3 DNA is TGCGCCAGCAGCCCCATTAGGGGAAGCTCCTACGAGCAGTACTTC. Translation: CASSPIRGSSYEQYF.